This T cell receptor beta chain was observed in a study of identical twins. Findings of the study overall: Excess sharing by twins proved weaker in beta out-of-frame sequences. Low generation probability was overrepresented in out-of-frame alpha sequences shared by twins.

In its sample, this clonotype was seen a few times. Its antigen is not known. TCRdb ran MiXCR on the 5' RACE reads and lists one entry per CDR3 protein. This sample has approximately 700,000 distinct CDR3 sequences, with roughly 18% found just once. Germline CDR1 SGHTA, CDR2 FQGNSA. V gave up 5 bases and J gave up 0 bases; unmatched junction bases: 5. CDR3 length: 15 residues. These data were likewise used in another study, on T cells expressing NK-cell markers.

Specimen: PBMCs. J is TRBJ1-2 and V is TRBV7-2; 8 bases fit TRBD1. This receptor was identified in a woman aged 18-29 years in good health. The CDR3 protein is CASSPQGGPNYGYTF. In DNA, the CDR3 is TGTGCCAGCAGCCCACAGGGGGGACCTAACTATGGCTACACCTTC.